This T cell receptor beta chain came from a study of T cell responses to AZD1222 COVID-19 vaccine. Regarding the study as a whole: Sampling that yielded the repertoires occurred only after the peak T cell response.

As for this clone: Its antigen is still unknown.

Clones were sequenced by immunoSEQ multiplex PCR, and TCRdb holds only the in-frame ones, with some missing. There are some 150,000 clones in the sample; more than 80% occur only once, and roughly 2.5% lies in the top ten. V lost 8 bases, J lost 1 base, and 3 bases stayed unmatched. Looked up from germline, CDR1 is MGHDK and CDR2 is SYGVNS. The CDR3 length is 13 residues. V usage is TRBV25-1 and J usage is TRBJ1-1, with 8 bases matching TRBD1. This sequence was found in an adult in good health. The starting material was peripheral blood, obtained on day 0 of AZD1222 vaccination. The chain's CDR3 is CASGQGRNTEAFF. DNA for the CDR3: TGTGCCAGCGGACAGGGTCGGAACACTGAAGCTTTCTTT.